This passage covers 25 T cell receptor beta chains from one sample sequenced in a study of T cells in Graves' hyperthyroidism and ophthalmopathy. RNA transcripts provided the source from which TCR beta CDR3 regions were amplified. Initially, a first-round RT-PCR of the TCR CDR3 employed the HTBI primer set. TCRdb processed the multiplex PCR reads anew with MiXCR; each CDR3 protein has one entry. The sample lists almost 500,000 distinct CDR3 sequences, about 22% seen once, with under 55% in the top ten. Material for sequencing was blood. These receptors originate from a woman aged 70-85 years with Graves' ophthalmopathy.

The V and J genes are TRBV5-1 and TRBJ2-1; 8 positions match TRBD2. Germline CDR1 and CDR2: SGHRS and YFSETQ. J was trimmed by 1 base and V by 5 bases; bases with no gene match: 17. CDR3 length: 19 residues. The chain's CDR3 is CASRGGLVMGLGSYNEQFF. Here the CDR3 DNA reads TGCGCCAGCAGGGGGGGTCTTGTGATGGGACTAGGGTCCTACAATGAGCAGTTCTTC. Full variable domain (rest looked up from reference TRBV5-1 and TRBJ2-1): KAGVTQTPRYLIKTRGQQVTLSCSPISGHRSVSWYQQTPGQGLQFLFEYFSETQRNKGNFPGRFSGRQFSNSRSEMNVSTLELGDSALYLCASRGGLVMGLGSYNEQFFGPGTRLTVL.

This clonotype was recorded many times. The genes are TRBV20-1 and TRBJ1-1; 11 positions match TRBD1. The CDR3 runs 17 residues. With 4 bases clipped from V and 4 bases from J, the junction kept 14 bases outside the gene matches. Germline V gene lookup returns CDR1 DFQATT and CDR2 SNEGSKA (reference sequence). CDR3 sequence: CSATGDRGSMAGTEAFF. CDR3 nucleotides: TGCAGTGCTACTGGGGACAGGGGGAGCATGGCAGGCACTGAAGCTTTCTTT.

A remark on this clonotype: One base away lies a much larger clone, so this may be a sequencing read error. J is TRBJ1-1 and V is TRBV27; D gene uncertain. Germline CDR1 is MNHEY and CDR2 is SMNVEV (reference sequence). This CDR3 has 14 amino acids. Here the CDR3 reads CASSFSSGITEALF. In DNA form, the CDR3 reads TGTGCCAGCAGTTTTTCAAGCGGTATCACTGAAGCTCTCTTT.

This clonotype was recorded many times. The V gene is TRBV20-1, the J gene TRBJ2-3; tentative D call: TRBD1 (5 bases). Trimming took 5 bases from V and 0 from J, leaving 9 bases between them. The CDR3 covers 13 residues. Germline assignment: CDR1 DFQATT and CDR2 SNEGSKA (reference sequence). CDR3 in DNA: TGCAGTGCTGGACCAGGGAGCACAGATACGCAGTATTTT. Its protein is CSAGPGSTDTQYF.

The sample holds a few counts of this clonotype. This chain joins TRBV28 and TRBJ1-2, with D uncertain. V lost 1 base and J lost 4, with 13 bases in between. This CDR3 is built from 15 residues. The germline V gene has CDR1 MDHEN and CDR2 SYDVKM. The CDR3 DNA is TGTGCCAGCAGTTTATCCCCCAGCGTGCTCTATGGCTACACCTTC. It encodes CASSLSPSVLYGYTF.

The chain combines TRBV18 with TRBJ1-4; D ambiguous. V lost 1 base and J 5 bases, leaving 11 bases between the germline ends. CDR1 is KGHSH, CDR2 LQKENI, per germline. CDR3 length equals 15 residues. DNA of the CDR3: TGTGCCAGCTCACCACACGGCCTGTTAAATGAAAAACTGTTTTTT. It is translated as CASSPHGLLNEKLFF.

The chain joins TRBV7-3 to TRBJ1-1; D perhaps matches TRBD1 (5 bases). The V end was cut by 4 bases, the J end by 0 bases, with 12 bases between. This CDR3 has 15 amino acids. Per the germline V gene, CDR1 is SGHTA and CDR2 is FQGTGA. The CDR3, as DNA: TGTGCCAGCAGCTATGACAGAATACTGAACACTGAAGCTTTCTTT. Amino acids: CASSYDRILNTEAFF.

The gene calls are TRBV20-1 and TRBJ1-4, with a tentative D call TRBD1 (5 bases). This CDR3 is built from 14 residues. The germline V gene has CDR1 DFQATT and CDR2 SNEGSKA (reference sequence). V dropped 5 bases and J dropped 0 bases, with 10 bases sitting between them. CDR3 region: CSAFTGPTNEKLFF. CDR3 sequence (DNA): TGCAGTGCTTTTACAGGTCCAACTAATGAAAAACTGTTTTTT.

Turning to this clonotype: Given a much more abundant clone one base away, this may be a read error. The chain carries TRBV6-2 or TRBV6-3 and TRBJ1-2, with 7 bases aligning to TRBD1. V lost 6 bases to trimming and J lost 4 bases; unmatched junction nucleotides: 8. CDR3 length: 14 amino acids. Germline CDR1 is MNHEY and CDR2 is SVGEGT. CDR3 coding DNA: TGTGCCAGCAGAAAAGGAGGACAGGCCTATGGCTACACCTTC. Protein product: CASRKGGQAYGYTF.

The chain carries TRBV6-1 and TRBJ1-5; D gene uncertain. V dropped 6 bases and J dropped 2 bases, with 11 bases sitting between them. Germline CDR1 and CDR2: MNHNS and SASEGT. This CDR3 is built from 14 residues. The CDR3 DNA follows: TGTGCCAGCAGGCCCGGGAGCGGCAATCAGCCCCAGCATTTT. Translation gives CASRPGSGNQPQHF.

Only a few counts were recorded for this clonotype. The chain is built from TRBV12-3 or TRBV12-4 and TRBJ1-2; tentative D call: TRBD1 (6 bases). The CDR3 runs to 13 residues. V lost 4 bases and J lost 4, with 10 bases in between. Here the CDR3 DNA reads TGTGCCAGCAGTTCCGGGACATCCTATGGCTACACCTTC. It codes for CASSSGTSYGYTF.

The chain carries TRBV18 and TRBJ1-1, with D possibly matching TRBD1 (5 bases). Trimming stripped 5 bases from V and 1 base from J, with 11 bases between. From germline, CDR1 is KGHSH and CDR2 LQKENI. This CDR3 is built from 14 residues. The CDR3 region is CASSTRQTNTEAFF. CDR3 bases: TGTGCCAGCTCAACGAGACAGACGAACACTGAAGCTTTCTTT.

This sequence joins TRBV5-1 and TRBJ2-2, with TRBD1 identical over 10 bases. J was trimmed by 5 bases and V by 4 bases; bases with no gene match: 5. Germline values: CDR1 SGHRS, CDR2 YFSETQ. The CDR3 is 15 residues long. Here the CDR3 reads CASSNDRGRTGELFF. As DNA, the CDR3 is TGCGCCAGCAGCAACGACAGGGGGCGAACCGGGGAGCTGTTTTTT.

At least ten counts were recorded for this clonotype. The genes are TRBV12-3 or TRBV12-4 and TRBJ1-6; D may be TRBD1 (5 bases). Trimming left V 3 bases short and J 10 bases short, with 10 bases between. The CDR3 runs to 13 residues. The CDR3 DNA follows: TGTGCCAGCAGTTTGGGGGGTCAATCACCCCTCCACTTT. It translates to CASSLGGQSPLHF.

The chain joins TRBV9 to TRBJ2-7; the match to TRBD1 covers 7 bases. The germline V gene encodes CDR1 SGDLS and CDR2 YYNGEE. V shed 0 bases, J shed 3 bases, and the junction held 6 bases outside the gene matches. This CDR3 contains 15 residues. In DNA form, the CDR3 reads TGTGCCAGCAGCGTAGAGGACAGGACCTACTACGAGCAGTACTTC. This translates into CASSVEDRTYYEQYF. Based on the CDR3 plus reference TRBV9 and TRBJ2-7, the full variable domain is DSGVTQTPKHLITATGQRVTLRCSPRSGDLSVYWYQQSLDQGLQFLIQYYNGEERAKGNILERFSAQQFPDLHSELNLSSLELGDSALYFCASSVEDRTYYEQYFGPGTRLTVT.

The CDR3 bases are TGTGCCAGCAACCGGGAGGGCCGAGAGACCCAGTACTTC. The encoded protein is CASNREGRETQYF. This chain links TRBV28 with TRBJ2-5; 8 positions match TRBD2. CDR1 is MDHEN and CDR2 is SYDVKM in the germline V gene. V gave up 7 bases and J gave up 4 bases; unmatched junction bases: 5. This CDR3 region has 13 residues. Complete variable domain (other parts from reference TRBV28 and TRBJ2-5): DVKVTQSSRYLVKRTGEKVFLECVQDMDHENMFWYRQDPGLGLRLIYFSYDVKMKEKGDIPEGYSVSREKKERFSLILESASTNQTSMYLCASNREGRETQYFGPGTRLLVL.

The table lists this clonotype with many counts. This rearrangement joins TRBV28 to TRBJ1-5; D not resolved. V gave up 4 bases and J gave up 10 bases, with 11 bases separating them. The CDR3 totals 12 residues. The germline gives CDR1 MDHEN, CDR2 SYDVKM. The DNA of the CDR3 is TGTGCCAGCAGTTATGGCGTATACCCCCAGCATTTT. Residues: CASSYGVYPQHF.

This clonotype turned up a few times. The chain uses TRBV6-6 and TRBJ2-1; 9 bases align to TRBD2. The germline V gene encodes CDR1 MNHNY and CDR2 SVGAGI (reference sequence). The CDR3 runs 13 residues. The V gene end was trimmed by 2 bases and the J gene end by 9 bases; junction bases not matched to a gene: 2. CDR3 nucleotides: TGTGCCAGCAGTTACCGGCGGGGGGGTGAGCAGTTCTTC. Protein product: CASSYRRGGEQFF.

V is TRBV7-6 and J is TRBJ2-5; weak D call: TRBD1 (6 bases). Germline loops: CDR1 SGHVS, CDR2 FNYEAQ. Trimming left V 4 bases short and J 5 bases short, with 17 bases between. This CDR3 contains 15 residues. The CDR3: CASSSQGNRLETQYF. CDR3 nucleotide sequence: TGTGCCAGCAGCTCACAGGGTAATAGATTGGAGACCCAGTACTTC.

The gene calls are TRBV4-3 and TRBJ2-1, with 12 bases fitting TRBD2. The junction had 2 bases not matched to a gene; V was cut back by 3 bases and J by 5 bases. CDR3 length equals 15 residues. Per germline, CDR1 LGHNA and CDR2 YSLEER. The CDR3 sequence: CASSHRTSGNNEQFF. The CDR3 nucleotides read TGCGCCAGCAGCCACCGGACTAGCGGGAACAATGAGCAGTTCTTC.

This clonotype was picked up a small number of times. This rearrangement joins TRBV28 to TRBJ2-7, with 11 bases identical to TRBD1. From germline, CDR1 is MDHEN and CDR2 SYDVKM. V lost 8 bases to trimming and J lost 3 bases; unmatched junction nucleotides: 12. The CDR3 is 16 residues long. CDR3 loop: CASSLSGTGGDYEQYF. DNA for the CDR3: TGTGCCAGCTCACTTTCGGGGACAGGGGGAGACTACGAGCAGTACTTC.

This clonotype was recorded at least ten times. V and J are TRBV12-3 or TRBV12-4 and TRBJ1-1, with D perhaps matching TRBD1 (6 bases). V lost 4 bases to trimming and J lost 6 bases, with 15 bases between them. This CDR3 contains 14 residues. CDR3 DNA: TGTGCCAGCAGTTACGGGGGCGGGGGGGCTGAAGCTTTCTTT. Translating gives CASSYGGGGAEAFF.

The chain couples TRBV29-1 to TRBJ2-7, with D hard to call. The CDR3 is 15 amino acids. Germline loops: CDR1 SQVTM, CDR2 ANQGSEA. Trimming removed 2 bases from V and 4 bases from J, with 18 bases in between. In DNA form, the CDR3 reads TGCAGCGTTGAAAGGCCTACGAAAATGGGTTACGAGCAGTACTTC. It codes for CSVERPTKMGYEQYF.

This clonotype has just a few counts. The V call is TRBV6-5, the J call TRBJ2-3; the match to TRBD2 covers 9 bases. This CDR3 is 16 amino acids long. After removal of 4 bases from V and 0 bases from J, the junction contained 5 bases not matched to a gene. The germline CDR1 and CDR2 sequences are MNHEY and SVGAGI. The CDR3, as DNA: TGTGCCAGCAGTTCCGCGGGGGGGGTTAGCACAGATACGCAGTATTTT. Translation gives CASSSAGGVSTDTQYF.

With respect to this clonotype: A much larger clone sits a single nucleotide away, making a read error possible. This chain links TRBV3-1 with TRBJ2-3; no firm D call. The CDR3 totals 12 residues. Germline loops: CDR1 LGHDT, CDR2 YNNKEL (reference sequence). CDR3 in amino acids: CAGSRGPDTQYF. The CDR3 region has the DNA TGTGCCGGCAGCCGTGGACCCGATACGCAGTATTTT.